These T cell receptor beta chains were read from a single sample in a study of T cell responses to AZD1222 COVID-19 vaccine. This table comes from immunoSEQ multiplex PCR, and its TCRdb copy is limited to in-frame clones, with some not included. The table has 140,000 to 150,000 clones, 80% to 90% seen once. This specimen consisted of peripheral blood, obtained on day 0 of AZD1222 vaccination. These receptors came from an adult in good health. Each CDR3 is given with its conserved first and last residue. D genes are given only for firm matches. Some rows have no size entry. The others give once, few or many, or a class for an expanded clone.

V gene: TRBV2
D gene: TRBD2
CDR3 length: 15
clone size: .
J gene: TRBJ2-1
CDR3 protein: CASSDLAGNYNEQFF
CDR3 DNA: TGTGCCAGCAGTGACCTAGCGGGTAATTACAATGAGCAGTTCTTC

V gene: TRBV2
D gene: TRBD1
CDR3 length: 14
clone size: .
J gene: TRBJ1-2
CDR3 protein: CASREDREIYGYTF
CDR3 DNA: TGTGCCAGCAGGGAAGACAGGGAGATCTATGGCTACACCTTC

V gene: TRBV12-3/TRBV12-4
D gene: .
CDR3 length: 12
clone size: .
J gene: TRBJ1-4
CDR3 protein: CASSLNVEKLFF
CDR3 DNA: TGTGCCAGCAGCCTTAATGTAGAAAAACTGTTTTTT

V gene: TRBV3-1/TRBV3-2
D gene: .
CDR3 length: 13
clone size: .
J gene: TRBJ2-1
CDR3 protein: CASSRVPDNEQFF
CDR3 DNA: TGTGCCAGCAGCCGCGTTCCCGACAATGAGCAGTTCTTC

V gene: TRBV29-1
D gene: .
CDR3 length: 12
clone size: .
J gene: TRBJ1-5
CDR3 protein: CSVREGNQPQHF
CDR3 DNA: TGCAGCGTAAGGGAGGGCAATCAGCCCCAGCATTTT

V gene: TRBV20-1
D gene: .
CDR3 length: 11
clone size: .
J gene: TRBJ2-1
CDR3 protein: CSARDRHEQFF
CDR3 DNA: TGCAGTGCTAGAGATCGGCATGAGCAGTTCTTC

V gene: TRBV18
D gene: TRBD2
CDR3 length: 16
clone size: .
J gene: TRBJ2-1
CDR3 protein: CASMTSSGETSNEQFF
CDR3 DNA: TGTGCCAGCATGACCTCTAGCGGGGAAACGAGCAATGAGCAGTTCTTC

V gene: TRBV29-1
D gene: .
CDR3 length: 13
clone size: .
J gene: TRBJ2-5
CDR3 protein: CSVRRGRQETQYF
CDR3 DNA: TGCAGCGTTAGGAGGGGGCGGCAAGAGACCCAGTACTTC

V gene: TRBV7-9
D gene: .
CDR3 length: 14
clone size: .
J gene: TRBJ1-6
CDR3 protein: CASSLGEGNSPLHF
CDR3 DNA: TGTGCCAGCAGCTTGGGGGAAGGTAATTCACCCCTCCACTTT

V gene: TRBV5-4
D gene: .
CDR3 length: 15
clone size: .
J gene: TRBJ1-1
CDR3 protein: CASSLVDGGGTEAFF
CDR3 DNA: TGTGCCAGCAGCTTGGTGGATGGGGGTGGAACTGAAGCTTTCTTT

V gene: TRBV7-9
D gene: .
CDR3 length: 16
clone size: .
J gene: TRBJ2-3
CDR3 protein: CASSLDAGGRTDTQYF
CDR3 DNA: TGTGCCAGCAGCTTAGACGCAGGGGGGCGGACAGATACGCAGTATTTT

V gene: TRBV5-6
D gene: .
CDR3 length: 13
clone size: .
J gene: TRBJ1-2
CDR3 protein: CASREGLEWGYTF
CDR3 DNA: TGTGCCAGCAGGGAGGGATTGGAATGGGGCTACACCTTC

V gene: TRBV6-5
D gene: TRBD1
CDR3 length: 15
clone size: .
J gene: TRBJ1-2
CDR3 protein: CATKGQGRGSDGYTF
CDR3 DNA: TGTGCCACCAAGGGACAGGGACGAGGGTCTGATGGCTACACCTTC

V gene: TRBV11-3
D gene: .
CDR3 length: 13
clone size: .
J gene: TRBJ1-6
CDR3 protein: CASSLEGNSPLHF
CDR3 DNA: TGTGCCAGCAGCTTAGAGGGGAATTCACCCCTCCACTTT

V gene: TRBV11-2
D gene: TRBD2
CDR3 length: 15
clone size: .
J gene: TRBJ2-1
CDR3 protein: CASSFGLGTSEEQFF
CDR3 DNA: TGTGCCAGCAGCTTCGGACTCGGGACTAGCGAAGAGCAGTTCTTC

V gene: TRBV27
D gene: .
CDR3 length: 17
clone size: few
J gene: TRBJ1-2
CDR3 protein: CASSSRIRGTYNYGYTF
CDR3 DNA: TGTGCCAGCAGTTCCAGAATTCGGGGCACCTATAACTATGGCTACACCTTC

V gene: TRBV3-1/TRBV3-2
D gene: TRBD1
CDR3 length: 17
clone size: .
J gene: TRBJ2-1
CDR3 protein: CASSQDRAGGLDNEQFF
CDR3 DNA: TGTGCCAGCAGCCAAGACCGAGCAGGGGGCCTGGACAATGAGCAGTTCTTC

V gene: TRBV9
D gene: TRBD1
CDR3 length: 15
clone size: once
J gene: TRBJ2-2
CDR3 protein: CASSVAEGAIGELFF
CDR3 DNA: TGTGCCAGCAGCGTAGCTGAGGGGGCGATCGGGGAGCTGTTTTTT

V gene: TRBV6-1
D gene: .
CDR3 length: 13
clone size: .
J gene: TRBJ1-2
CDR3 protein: CASSDFLPEGYTF
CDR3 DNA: TGTGCCAGCAGTGATTTTCTCCCGGAAGGCTACACCTTC

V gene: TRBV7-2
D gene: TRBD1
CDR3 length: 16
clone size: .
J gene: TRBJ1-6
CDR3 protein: CASSTGGSIYNSPLHF
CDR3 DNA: TGTGCCAGCAGCACAGGGGGCTCTATCTATAATTCACCCCTCCACTTT

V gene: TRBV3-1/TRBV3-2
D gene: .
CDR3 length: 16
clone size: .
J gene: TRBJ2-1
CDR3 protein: CASSPGGGQSYNEQFF
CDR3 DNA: TGTGCCAGCAGCCCAGGGGGAGGGCAATCCTACAATGAGCAGTTCTTC

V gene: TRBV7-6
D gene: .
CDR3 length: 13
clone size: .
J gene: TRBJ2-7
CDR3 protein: CASSIATLGEQYF
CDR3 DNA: TGTGCCAGCAGCATAGCGACCCTCGGTGAGCAGTACTTC

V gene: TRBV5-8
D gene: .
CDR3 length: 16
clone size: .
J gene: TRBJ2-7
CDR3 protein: CASSLVLSTATYEQYF
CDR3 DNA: TGTGCCAGCAGCTTGGTTTTGTCGACAGCCACCTACGAGCAGTACTTC

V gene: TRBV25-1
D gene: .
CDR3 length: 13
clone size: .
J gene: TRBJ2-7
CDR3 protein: CASTPGLTYEQYF
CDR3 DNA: TGTGCCAGCACCCCTGGGCTTACCTACGAGCAGTACTTC

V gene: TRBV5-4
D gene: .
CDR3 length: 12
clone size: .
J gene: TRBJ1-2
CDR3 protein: CASSALSGGYTF
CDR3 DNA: TGTGCCAGCAGCGCCCTGTCGGGGGGCTACACCTTC

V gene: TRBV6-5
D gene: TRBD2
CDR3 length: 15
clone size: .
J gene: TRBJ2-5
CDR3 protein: CASSRTSGGGETQYF
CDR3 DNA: TGTGCCAGCAGCAGAACTAGCGGGGGAGGGGAGACCCAGTACTTC

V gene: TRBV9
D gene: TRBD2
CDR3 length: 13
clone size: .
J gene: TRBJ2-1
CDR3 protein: CASSFGGNNEQFF
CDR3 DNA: TGTGCCAGCAGCTTCGGGGGGAACAATGAGCAGTTCTTC

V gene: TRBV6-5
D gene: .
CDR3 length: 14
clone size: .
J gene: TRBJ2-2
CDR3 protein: CASRSTGSTGELFF
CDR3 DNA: TGTGCCAGCAGATCCACAGGGTCTACCGGGGAGCTGTTTTTT

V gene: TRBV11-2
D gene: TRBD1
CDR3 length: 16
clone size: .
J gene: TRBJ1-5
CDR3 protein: CASSFGTGGSGQPQHF
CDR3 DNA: TGTGCCAGCAGCTTCGGGACAGGGGGCTCGGGGCAGCCCCAGCATTTT

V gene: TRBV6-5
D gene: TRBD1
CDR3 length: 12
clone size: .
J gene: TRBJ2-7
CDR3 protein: CASKDRVNEQYF
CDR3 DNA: TGTGCCAGCAAGGACAGGGTCAACGAGCAGTACTTC

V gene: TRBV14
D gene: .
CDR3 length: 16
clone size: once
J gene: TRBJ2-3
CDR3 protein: CASSQDRNTYTDTQYF
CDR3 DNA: TGTGCCAGCAGCCAAGATCGAAACACTTACACAGATACGCAGTATTTT

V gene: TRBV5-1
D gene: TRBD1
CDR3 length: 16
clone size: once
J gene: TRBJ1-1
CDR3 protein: CASSLGGTGIWTEAFF
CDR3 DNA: TGCGCCAGCAGCTTGGGCGGGACAGGGATATGGACTGAAGCTTTCTTT

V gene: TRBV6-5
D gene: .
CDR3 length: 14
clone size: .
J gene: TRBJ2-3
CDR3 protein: CASSYSEEGDTQYF
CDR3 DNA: TGTGCCAGCAGTTACTCGGAGGAGGGAGATACGCAGTATTTT

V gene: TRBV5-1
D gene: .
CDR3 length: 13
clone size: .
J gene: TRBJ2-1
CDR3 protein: CASSLDSYNEQFF
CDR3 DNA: TGCGCCAGCAGCTTGGACTCGTACAATGAGCAGTTCTTC

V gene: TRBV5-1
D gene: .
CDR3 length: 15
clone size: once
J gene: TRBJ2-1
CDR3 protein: CASSSTRYSYNEQFF
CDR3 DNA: TGCGCCAGCAGCTCGACCCGGTACTCCTACAATGAGCAGTTCTTC

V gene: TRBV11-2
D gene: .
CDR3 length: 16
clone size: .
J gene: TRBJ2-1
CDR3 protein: CASSLIYGAGYNEQFF
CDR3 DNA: TGTGCCAGCAGCTTAATTTATGGGGCAGGCTACAATGAGCAGTTCTTC

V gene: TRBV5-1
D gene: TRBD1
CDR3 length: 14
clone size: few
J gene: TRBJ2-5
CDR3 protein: CASSRGTGQETQYF
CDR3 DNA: TGCGCCAGTAGCAGGGGGACAGGCCAAGAGACCCAGTACTTC

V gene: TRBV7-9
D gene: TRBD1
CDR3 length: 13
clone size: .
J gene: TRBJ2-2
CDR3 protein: CASSRTGVGELFF
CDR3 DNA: TGTGCCAGCAGCCGGACAGGGGTCGGGGAGCTGTTTTTT

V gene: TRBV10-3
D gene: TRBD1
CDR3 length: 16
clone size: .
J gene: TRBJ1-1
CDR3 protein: CAIRDRQGPKNTEAFF
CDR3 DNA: TGTGCCATCAGAGATCGACAGGGGCCGAAGAACACTGAAGCTTTCTTT

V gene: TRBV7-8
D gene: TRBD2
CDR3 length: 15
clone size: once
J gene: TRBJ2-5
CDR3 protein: CASSTSGGAGETQYF
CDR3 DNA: TGTGCCAGCAGCACCAGCGGGGGGGCGGGAGAGACCCAGTACTTC

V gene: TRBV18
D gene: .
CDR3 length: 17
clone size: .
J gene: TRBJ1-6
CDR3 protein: CASSPPPISSYNSPLHF
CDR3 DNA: TGTGCCAGCTCACCACCGCCGATCAGCTCCTATAATTCACCCCTCCACTTT

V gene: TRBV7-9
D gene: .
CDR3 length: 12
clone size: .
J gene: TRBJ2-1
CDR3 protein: CASTYLLGEQFF
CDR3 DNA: TGTGCCAGCACCTACCTTCTGGGTGAGCAGTTCTTC

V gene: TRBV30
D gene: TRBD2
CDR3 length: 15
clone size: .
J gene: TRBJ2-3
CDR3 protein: CAWSQGLAGADTQYF
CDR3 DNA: TGTGCCTGGAGCCAGGGACTAGCGGGAGCAGATACGCAGTATTTT